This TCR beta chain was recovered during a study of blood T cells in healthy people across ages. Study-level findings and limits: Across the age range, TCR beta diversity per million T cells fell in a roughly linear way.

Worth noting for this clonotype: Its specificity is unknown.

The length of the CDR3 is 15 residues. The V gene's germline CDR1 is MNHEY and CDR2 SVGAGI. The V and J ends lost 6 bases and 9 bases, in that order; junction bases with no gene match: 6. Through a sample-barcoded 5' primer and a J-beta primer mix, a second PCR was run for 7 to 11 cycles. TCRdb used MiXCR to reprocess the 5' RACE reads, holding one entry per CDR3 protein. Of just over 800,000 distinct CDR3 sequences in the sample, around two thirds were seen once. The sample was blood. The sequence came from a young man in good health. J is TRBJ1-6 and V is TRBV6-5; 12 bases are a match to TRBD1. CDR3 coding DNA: TGTGCCAGCAGCCAGGGACAGGGGGCCGGTTCACCCCTCCACTTT. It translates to CASSQGQGAGSPLHF.